Listed below are T cell receptor beta chains from one sample, sequenced in a study of T cells in Graves' hyperthyroidism and ophthalmopathy. A single record per CDR3 protein comes from TCRdb applying MiXCR to the multiplex PCR reads. The sample has roughly 650,000 distinct CDR3 sequences; about 16% are singletons. The sample was blood. These receptors all come from a woman aged 40 to 49 with Graves' ophthalmopathy. The CDR3 runs from the conserved cysteine through the conserved F or W. Fields, in order: J gene, clone size, D gene, V gene, CDR3 DNA, CDR3 protein. The D gene is left open where the match is weak. Clone size is not always given. Where it is, it says once, few, many or a class for expanded clones.

>TRBJ2-7|-|TRBD1|TRBV28
TGTGCCAGCAGTTTGACCCCGGGACAGGGCTACGAGCAGTACTTC
CASSLTPGQGYEQYF
>TRBJ2-7|-|-|TRBV11-2
TGTGCCAGCAGCGGCCTACAAGGAGCCTCCGAGCAGTACTTC
CASSGLQGASEQYF
>TRBJ2-2|many|-|TRBV28
TGTGCCAGCAGCTCGGGGGGCGCGAGGACCGGGGAGCTGTTTTTT
CASSSGGARTGELFF
>TRBJ2-3|-|-|TRBV5-1
TGCGCCAGCAGCTTGGATCTGGGGGCTACAGATACGCAGTATTTT
CASSLDLGATDTQYF
>TRBJ1-5|-|-|TRBV7-9
TGTGCCAGTCGAGGGGACGTTAATCAGCCCCAGCATTTT
CASRGDVNQPQHF
>TRBJ2-3|many|-|TRBV18
TGTGCCAGCTCACCCTCGGGGGACCGCACAGATACGCAGTATTTT
CASSPSGDRTDTQYF
>TRBJ2-7|few|-|TRBV5-1
TGCGCCAGCAGCTCCATGGGTAGGCCCTGGGAGCAGTACTTC
CASSSMGRPWEQYF
>TRBJ2-4|many|-|TRBV28
TGTGCCAGCAACTCACCAGCGAGAAACATTCAGTACTTC
CASNSPARNIQYF
>TRBJ1-1|many|-|TRBV2
TGTGCCAGCAGTGCCCGTGGACAGATGAACACTGAAGCTTTCTTT
CASSARGQMNTEAFF
>TRBJ2-1|many|TRBD2|TRBV5-1
TGCGCCAGCAGCGTTGGGACTAGCGGGCATGAGCAGTTCTTC
CASSVGTSGHEQFF
>TRBJ1-2|-|TRBD1|TRBV5-6
TGTGCCAGCACCCGGGACAGGATGGACTATGGCTACACCTTC
CASTRDRMDYGYTF
>TRBJ1-4|many|-|TRBV2
TGTGCCAGCAGTGCACCGGAGGGGAGTCATGAAAAACTGTTTTTT
CASSAPEGSHEKLFF
>TRBJ1-1|many|-|TRBV18
TGTGCCAGCTCACCTCTGGGGGCGACTGAAGCTTTCTTT
CASSPLGATEAFF
>TRBJ1-1|many|-|TRBV18
TGTGCCAGCTCACGGGTAGAGAACACTGAAGCTTTCTTT
CASSRVENTEAFF
>TRBJ1-1|-|-|TRBV3-1
TGTGCCAGCAGCCAAGTTTCTACTGAAGCTTTCTTT
CASSQVSTEAFF
>TRBJ1-1|many|TRBD1|TRBV7-9
TGTGCCAGCAGCCCTTGGACAGGGGAGGGTGAAGCTTTCTTT
CASSPWTGEGEAFF
>TRBJ2-1|-|-|TRBV28
TGTGCCAGCAGCGAATGGGGACAAGTTCCGAATGAGCAGTTCTTC
CASSEWGQVPNEQFF
>TRBJ2-3|few|-|TRBV7-9
TGTGCCAGCAGCTTAGTCGGGCCCTACACAGATACGCAGTATTTT
CASSLVGPYTDTQYF
>TRBJ2-5|many|TRBD2|TRBV12-3/TRBV12-4
TGTGCCAGCAGCACGACTAGCGGGGGGGGAGAGACCCAGTACTTC
CASSTTSGGGETQYF
>TRBJ1-1|many|TRBD1|TRBV6-1
TGTGCCAGCAGTTTCACCGGGACAGGGGGTGATGCTTTCTTT
CASSFTGTGGDAFF
>TRBJ2-7|-|TRBD1|TRBV7-2
TGTGCCAGCGGCCCTCGACAGGGGGCCCCCTACGAGCAGTACTTC
CASGPRQGAPYEQYF
>TRBJ2-7|-|-|TRBV4-2
TGTGCCAGCACCCCCGGAACGGAAATCTACGAGCAGTACTTC
CASTPGTEIYEQYF
>TRBJ2-1|many|TRBD2|TRBV5-8
TGTGCCAGCAGCTTGGAGGCTAGCGGACCATACAATGAGCAGTTCTTC
CASSLEASGPYNEQFF
>TRBJ2-7|few|TRBD1|TRBV6-1
TGTGCCAGCAAGGCAGGGGGCGCGGAAGAGCAGTACTTC
CASKAGGAEEQYF
>TRBJ1-1|-|-|TRBV30
TGTGCCTGGAGTAAGGTAGGGGGGGACACTGAAGCTTTCTTT
CAWSKVGGDTEAFF
>TRBJ2-3|few|-|TRBV6-5
TGTGCCAGCAGTTACTCTGGAAGGGGCTTACACACAGATACGCAGTATTTT
CASSYSGRGLHTDTQYF
>TRBJ2-3|many|TRBD1|TRBV28
TGTGCCAGCAGCCTAGGGACAGTCACAGATACGCAGTATTTT
CASSLGTVTDTQYF
>TRBJ2-7|few|-|TRBV15
TGTGCCACCAGCAGATCCTACGAGCAGTACTTC
CATSRSYEQYF
>TRBJ2-1|many|TRBD2|TRBV28
TGTGCCGCAGGGGGGACTAGCGGGCTTTCCTACAATGAGCAGTTCTTC
CAAGGTSGLSYNEQFF
>TRBJ2-3|-|TRBD2|TRBV20-1
TGCAGTGCTAGTGTAGCGGGAGTGCAGGAAGATACGCAGTATTTT
CSASVAGVQEDTQYF
>TRBJ1-6|-|-|TRBV27
TGTGCCAGCAGTGGGAGCTCCTATAATTCACCCCTCCACTTT
CASSGSSYNSPLHF
>TRBJ2-1|few|-|TRBV5-1
TGCGCCAGCAGAATCACCGGACCCCGCAATGAGCAGTTCTTC
CASRITGPRNEQFF
>TRBJ1-1|many|-|TRBV12-3/TRBV12-4
TGTGCCAGCAGTATCGGACAGAGTGAAGCTTTCTTT
CASSIGQSEAFF
>TRBJ2-7|many|-|TRBV18
TGTGCCAGCTCACCACTGCAGGGGAGGTCCTACGAGCAGTACTTC
CASSPLQGRSYEQYF
>TRBJ1-1|many|TRBD1|TRBV27
TGTGCCAGCAGTCCGGGACAGGGGACGAACACTGAAGCTTTCTTT
CASSPGQGTNTEAFF